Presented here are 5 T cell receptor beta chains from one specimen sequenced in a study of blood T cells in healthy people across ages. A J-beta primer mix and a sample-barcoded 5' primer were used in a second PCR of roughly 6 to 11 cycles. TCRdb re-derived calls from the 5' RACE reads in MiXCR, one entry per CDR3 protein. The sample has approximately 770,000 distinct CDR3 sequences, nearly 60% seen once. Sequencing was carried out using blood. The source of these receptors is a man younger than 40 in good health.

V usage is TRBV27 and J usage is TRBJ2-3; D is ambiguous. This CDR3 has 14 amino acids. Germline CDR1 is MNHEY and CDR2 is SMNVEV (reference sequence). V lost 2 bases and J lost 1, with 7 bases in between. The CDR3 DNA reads TGTGCCAGCAGTTTAATACCACGCACAGATACGCAGTATTTT. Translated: CASSLIPRTDTQYF.

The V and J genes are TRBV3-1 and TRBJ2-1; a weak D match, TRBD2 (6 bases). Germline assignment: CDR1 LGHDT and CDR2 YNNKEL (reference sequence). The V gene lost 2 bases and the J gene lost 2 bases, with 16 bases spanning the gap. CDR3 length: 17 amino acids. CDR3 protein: CASSQPPPGRPYNEQFF. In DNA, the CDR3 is TGTGCCAGCAGCCAACCCCCCCCGGGGAGGCCCTACAATGAGCAGTTCTTC.

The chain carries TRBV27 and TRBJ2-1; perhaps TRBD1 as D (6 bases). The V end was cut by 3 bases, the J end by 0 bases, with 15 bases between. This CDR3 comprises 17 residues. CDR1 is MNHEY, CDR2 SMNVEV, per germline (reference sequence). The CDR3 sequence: CASSFFGQTFSYNEQFF. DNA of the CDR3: TGTGCCAGCAGTTTTTTCGGACAGACTTTCTCCTACAATGAGCAGTTCTTC.

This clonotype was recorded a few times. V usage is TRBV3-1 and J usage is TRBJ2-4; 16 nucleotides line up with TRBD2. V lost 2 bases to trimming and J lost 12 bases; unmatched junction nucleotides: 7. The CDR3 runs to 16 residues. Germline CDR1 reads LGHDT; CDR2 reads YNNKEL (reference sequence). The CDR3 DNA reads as TGTGCCAGCAGCCAATGGGGGACTAGCGGGAGGGCGGATCAGTACTTC. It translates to CASSQWGTSGRADQYF.

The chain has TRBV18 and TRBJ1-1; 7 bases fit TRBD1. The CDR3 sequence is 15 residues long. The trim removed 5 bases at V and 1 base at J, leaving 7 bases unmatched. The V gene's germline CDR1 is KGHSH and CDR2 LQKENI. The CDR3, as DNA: TGTGCCAGCTCAGCCCCGGGACAGCGGAACACTGAAGCTTTCTTT. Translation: CASSAPGQRNTEAFF.